This TCR beta chain was captured in a study of shared clonotypes between healthy human individuals. Study-wide context: Per-donor plates numbered three CD4 naive, three CD4 memory, two CD8 naive and one CD8 memory. Points from the study as a whole: A few donors showed sharing of 4.5% to 6% of naive CD4 clonotypes.

The data were produced by immunoSEQ multiplex PCR, yet TCRdb's version contains in-frame clones alone and is incomplete. The sample lists about 820,000 clones, nearly 95% seen once, with 24% in the top ten. This clone appeared a single time. As yet, its antigen is unknown. The germline V and J ends were trimmed by 4 bases and 0 bases, with 7 bases remaining between them. The CDR3 runs 12 residues. Looked up from germline, CDR1 is SQVTM and CDR2 is ANQGSEA. The naive CD8 subset, CD45RO-negative cells positively selected for CCR7, excluded terminally differentiated effector memory CD45RA+ cells. This clonotype was obtained from a man younger than 40 in good health. J is TRBJ2-7 and V is TRBV29-1, with a possible D match to TRBD1 (5 bases). The sample taken for sequencing was naive CD8+ T cells sorted from blood. The CDR3 DNA reads as TGCAGCGTTGTTGACAGCTCCTACGAGCAGTACTTC. This encodes CSVVDSSYEQYF.